These 5 T cell receptor beta chains share one sample of origin, sequenced in a study of T cell clonality in common variable immunodeficiency. Their target antigens are unknown. Study-wide results and caveats: Reportedly, TCR beta sequences from common variable immunodeficiency showed fewer deletions and N-nucleotide insertions.

Clones were read by immunoSEQ multiplex PCR, and TCRdb kept only the in-frame ones, dropping some. The sample has 25,000 to 35,000 clones, none seen only once; the top ten hold roughly 5.4%. The source material was peripheral blood mononuclear cells. The receptors originated from a human donor with common variable immunodeficiency.

Remarks on this clone: Sequencing ends 3 residues short of the CDR3 end; the germline J gene provides the rest. The chain is built from TRBV7-9 and TRBJ2-7; unclear D gene. In germline, CDR1 is SEHNR, CDR2 FQNEAQ (reference sequence). Trimming removed 0 bases from V and 3 bases from J, with 12 bases in between. CDR3 size: 15 residues. The part of the CDR3 DNA that was read is TGTGCCAGCAGCTTAGCGTTGGTCAGTTACTACGAG. Amino acid sequence: CASSLALVSYYE. In full, the CDR3 is CASSLALVSYYEQYF.

This clone was seen at least ten times. The sequence runs out 3 residues before the end of the CDR3; the remainder is reconstructed from the germline J gene. This rearrangement joins TRBV2 to TRBJ2-3; 8 nucleotides align to TRBD1. The CDR3 loop spans 14 amino acids. The V and J ends lost 4 bases and 3 bases, in that order; junction bases with no gene match: 3. Germline V lookup: CDR1 SNHLY, CDR2 FYNNEI. The part of the CDR3 DNA that was read is TGTGCCAGCAGTGGGACAGGGTGGACAGATACG. Protein sequence: CASSGTGWTDT. The CDR3 in full is CASSGTGWTDTQYF. Looking up the rest from reference TRBV2 and TRBJ2-3 gives the full variable domain: EPEVTQTPSHQVTQMGQEVILRCVPISNHLYFYWYRQILGQKVEFLVSFYNNEISEKSEIFDDQFSVERPDGSNFTLKIRSTKLEDSAMYFCASSGTGWTDTQYFGPGTRLTVL.

Points on this clone: The CDR3 end falls 3 residues outside the read, so it is completed with the germline J gene. The chain recombines TRBV7-9 with TRBJ1-2, with no clear D. With 5 bases removed from V and 1 base from J, the gap between germline ends came to 5 bases. The germline V gene has CDR1 SEHNR and CDR2 FQNEAQ (reference sequence). This CDR3 has 12 residues. Partial CDR3 DNA: TGTGCCAGCAGCAACAGTAACTATGGC. It codes for CASSNSNYG. The whole CDR3 sequence is CASSNSNYGYTF.

This clone occurred many times. The read falls 3 residues short of the CDR3 end, and the missing part is taken from the germline J gene. The V and J genes are TRBV30 and TRBJ2-7; 9 nucleotides line up with TRBD1. Germline V gene lookup returns CDR1 GTSNPN and CDR2 SVGIG (reference sequence). Germline trimming cut 4 bases from V and 2 bases from J; bases unmatched to any gene: 12. This CDR3 spans 16 amino acids. CDR3 DNA (partial): TGTGCCTGGAAGGGAGATTGGACAGGGGTTACCTACGAG. Encoded protein: CAWKGDWTGVTYE. The CDR3 in full is CAWKGDWTGVTYEQYF.

This clone was seen more than once but under ten times. The read gets to within 3 residues of the CDR3 end, and the germline J gene fills in the rest. The J gene is TRBJ2-7, the V gene TRBV20-1; D perhaps matches TRBD2 (5 bases). This CDR3 has 15 residues. Germline V gene data show CDR1 as DFQATT and CDR2 as SNEGSKA (reference sequence). The V and J ends lost 1 base and 2 bases respectively, with 15 bases between them. The covered CDR3 bases are TGCAGTGCTAGAGGTCGGGCAGGTAGCGCCTACGAG. It codes for CSARGRAGSAYE. The entire CDR3 is CSARGRAGSAYEQYF.